The next 22 T cell receptor beta chains were all read from a single sample in a study of T cell changes during pregnancy in multiple sclerosis. The protocol was immunoSEQ multiplex PCR, while the TCRdb copy is restricted to in-frame clones and leaves out a portion. The data contain about 24,000 clones, 90% of them seen just once; the ten biggest clones take up 8% to 10%. The sequenced sample was CD8+ T cells from peripheral blood mononuclear cells, obtained in the third trimester of pregnancy. The receptors originated from a female donor in good health, enrolled as a control in a pregnancy study.

This rearrangement joins TRBV5-1 to TRBJ2-3, with TRBD2 as a possible D gene (6 bases). Deletions cut 2 bases from V and 3 bases from J, with 10 bases between. The CDR3 covers 14 residues. Germline V lookup: CDR1 SGHRS, CDR2 YFSETQ. The CDR3 spells CASSFVGGTDTQYF. CDR3 in DNA: TGCGCCAGCAGCTTCGTTGGGGGGACAGATACGCAGTATTTT.

The gene calls are TRBV7-9 and TRBJ1-2, with 10 bases identical to TRBD1. The length of the CDR3 is 16 residues. Germline CDR1 SEHNR, CDR2 FQNEAQ (reference sequence). Trimming removed 5 bases from V and 6 bases from J; junction bases left unmatched: 12. The CDR3 loop is CASSPEPRDRGNGYTF. The CDR3 DNA reads as TGTGCCAGCAGCCCTGAACCCCGGGACAGGGGTAATGGCTACACCTTC.

The chain employs TRBV7-6 and TRBJ2-1; D remains unclear. The V gene's germline CDR1 is SGHVS and CDR2 FNYEAQ. The CDR3 is 11 residues long. Trimming stripped 8 bases from V and 9 bases from J, with 11 bases between. Written as DNA, the CDR3 is TGTGCCAGCTCCCCCCCGGGTGAGCAGTTCTTC. It codes for CASSPPGEQFF. The full variable domain, in which reference TRBV7-6 and TRBJ2-1 provide the parts outside the CDR3, is GAGVSQSPRYKVTKRGQDVALRCDPISGHVSLYWYRQALGQGPEFLTYFNYEAQQDKSGLPNDRFSAERPEGSISTLTIQRTEQRDSAMYRCASSPPGEQFFGPGTRLTVL.

The V call is TRBV10-3, the J call TRBJ2-5; possible D gene TRBD2, 5 bases. Trimming stripped 2 bases from V and 4 bases from J, with 8 bases between. This CDR3 has 13 amino acids. The germline CDR1 and CDR2 sequences are ENHRY and SYGVKD. The CDR3 loop is CAISEEGRETQYF. CDR3 coding DNA: TGTGCCATCAGTGAGGAGGGAAGAGAGACCCAGTACTTC.

This rearrangement joins TRBV5-4 to TRBJ1-1, with a possible D match to TRBD1 (5 bases). Trimming took 1 base from V and 0 from J, leaving 10 bases between them. The CDR3 runs to 15 residues. Per the germline V gene, CDR1 is SGHNT and CDR2 is YYREEE (reference sequence). The CDR3 bases are TGTGCCAGCAGCTTGATGACAGTAATGAACACTGAAGCTTTCTTT. This translates into CASSLMTVMNTEAFF.

The V gene is TRBV6-5, the J gene TRBJ2-7; D gene ambiguous. Trimming left V 2 bases short and J 2 bases short, with 7 bases between. This CDR3 comprises 13 residues. The germline gives CDR1 MNHEY, CDR2 SVGAGI. The CDR3 DNA sequence: TGTGCCAGCAGTTACGGCGGAACCTACGAGCAGTACTTC. The encoded protein is CASSYGGTYEQYF.

The rearrangement uses TRBV4-1 and TRBJ1-5; possible D gene TRBD1, 5 bases. Trimming took 1 base from V and 0 from J, leaving 7 bases between them. Germline V gene sequence: CDR1 MGHRA, CDR2 YSYEKL. This CDR3 contains 15 residues. The CDR3 sequence: CASSQADSSNQPQHF. CDR3 sequence (DNA): TGCGCCAGCAGCCAAGCCGACAGTAGCAATCAGCCCCAGCATTTT.

The rearrangement links TRBV5-1 to TRBJ2-7, with 8 bases that match TRBD2. The CDR3 runs to 18 residues. The V gene end was trimmed by 0 bases and the J gene end by 0 bases; junction bases not matched to a gene: 11. The germline V gene has CDR1 SGHRS and CDR2 YFSETQ. The CDR3 bases are TGCGCCAGCAGCTTGGGTGGACTAGCCCACTTTAGCTCCTACGAGCAGTACTTC. Amino acid sequence: CASSLGGLAHFSSYEQYF.

The chain carries TRBV5-1 and TRBJ2-7, with D possibly being TRBD2 (5 bases). In germline, CDR1 is SGHRS, CDR2 YFSETQ. The CDR3 contains 14 residues. Trimming removed 1 base at V and 1 base at J, with 9 bases between. The CDR3 DNA reads TGCGCCAGCAGCTTGCGTCGAGGGTCCTACGAGCAGTACTTC. This sequence encodes CASSLRRGSYEQYF.

A remark on this clone: Other DNA sequences in this specimen translate into the identical CDR3. The V gene is TRBV27, the J gene TRBJ1-1; unclear D gene. V lost 8 bases and J 3 bases, leaving 7 bases between the germline ends. CDR3 length: 11 residues. CDR1 and CDR2 from the germline V gene are MNHEY and SMNVEV (reference sequence). The CDR3 is CASRSYTEAFF. CDR3 DNA: TGTGCCAGCCGGAGCTACACTGAAGCTTTCTTT.

The chain has TRBV6-6 and TRBJ2-1, with a weak D call TRBD1 (6 bases). Germline CDR1 MNHNY, CDR2 SVGAGI (reference sequence). CDR3 size: 12 residues. Trimming pared 10 bases from V and 2 bases from J, leaving 9 bases between. Here the CDR3 reads CATGVTYNEQFF. The CDR3 DNA follows: TGTGCCACAGGGGTCACCTACAATGAGCAGTTCTTC.

This sequence joins TRBV13 and TRBJ2-3; TRBD1 aligns across 7 bases. The junction had 8 bases not matched to a gene; V was cut back by 5 bases and J by 0 bases. This CDR3 is 16 amino acids long. The V gene's germline CDR1 is PRHDT and CDR2 FYEKMQ (reference sequence). CDR3: CASSVRQGFSTDTQYF. The CDR3 nucleotides read TGTGCCAGCAGCGTAAGACAGGGTTTTAGCACAGATACGCAGTATTTT.

The chain recombines TRBV28 with TRBJ2-7; D ambiguous. The CDR3 contains 12 residues. Per the germline V gene, CDR1 is MDHEN and CDR2 is SYDVKM. Trimming stripped 4 bases from V and 2 bases from J, with 6 bases between. The CDR3 loop is CASSYSAYEQYF. In DNA, the CDR3 is TGTGCCAGCAGTTACTCTGCCTACGAGCAGTACTTC. Variable domain in full (rest from reference TRBV28 and TRBJ2-7): DVKVTQSSRYLVKRTGEKVFLECVQDMDHENMFWYRQDPGLGLRLIYFSYDVKMKEKGDIPEGYSVSREKKERFSLILESASTNQTSMYLCASSYSAYEQYFGPGTRLTVT.

This chain uses TRBV15 with TRBJ2-6; D remains ambiguous. Germline CDR1 is LNHNV and CDR2 is YYDKDF (reference sequence). The CDR3 is 15 amino acids. V lost 0 bases and J 4 bases, leaving 7 bases between the germline ends. The CDR3 reads CATSRDEAGANVLTF. In DNA, the CDR3 is TGTGCCACCAGCAGAGATGAGGCCGGGGCCAACGTCCTGACTTTC.

The V and J genes are TRBV11-2 and TRBJ2-7; D is possibly TRBD2 (5 bases). CDR3 length equals 12 residues. In germline, CDR1 is SGHAT, CDR2 FQNNGV. V lost 8 bases and J 7 bases, leaving 15 bases between the germline ends. The CDR3, as DNA: TGTGCCAGCGGACTGGGTGGCGGGGAGCAGTACTTC. Its translation: CASGLGGGEQYF.

This sequence joins TRBV6-6 and TRBJ2-2; 8 nucleotides line up with TRBD2. In germline, CDR1 is MNHNY, CDR2 SVGAGI (reference sequence). V was clipped by 4 bases and J by 9 bases; unmatched bases: 13. This CDR3 has 16 amino acids. The CDR3 region has the DNA TGTGCCAGCAGTTCAGAGCTAGCGGGCGCTCTGTGGGAGCTGTTTTTT. This translates into CASSSELAGALWELFF.

The chain recombines TRBV7-9 with TRBJ1-4; 7 bases align to TRBD1. The CDR3 is made up of 14 amino acids. V shed 4 bases, J shed 8 bases, and the junction held 7 bases outside the gene matches. CDR1 is SEHNR, CDR2 FQNEAQ, per germline (reference sequence). The CDR3 is CASSSSTGNEKLFF. The CDR3 region has the DNA TGTGCCAGCAGCTCCTCGACAGGGAACGAAAAACTGTTTTTT.

This clone has just one count. Here the CDR3 DNA reads TGTGCCAGCAGTGGACAGGGTGGGGCCAACGTCCTGACTTTC. It codes for CASSGQGGANVLTF. The chain links TRBV6-4 to TRBJ2-6, with 7 bases aligning to TRBD1. V lost 4 bases, J lost 3 bases, and 0 bases stayed unmatched. Germline V gene lookup returns CDR1 MRHNA and CDR2 SNTAGT. This CDR3 has 14 amino acids.

This clone showed up just once. The rearrangement joins TRBV5-6 to TRBJ1-1; no definite D call. The CDR3 sequence is 14 residues long. V lost 4 bases, J lost 2 bases, and 12 bases lay in between. CDR1 is SGHDT and CDR2 is YYEEEE in the germline V gene. CDR3 in amino acids: CASSLNGGNTEAFF. The CDR3 DNA reads TGTGCCAGCAGCCTAAACGGAGGCAACACTGAAGCTTTCTTT.

This clone has just a few counts. J is TRBJ2-7 and V is TRBV27, with TRBD1 identical over 12 bases. Germline trimming cut 1 base from V and 4 bases from J; bases unmatched to any gene: 2. The CDR3 sequence is 15 residues long. Germline lookup yields CDR1 MNHEY and CDR2 SMNVEV (reference sequence). CDR3 coding DNA: TGTGCCAGCAGTTTATGGGGACAGGGGGCATACGAGCAGTACTTC. Its translation is CASSLWGQGAYEQYF.

The CDR3 DNA reads as TGTGCCAGCAGCCAAGATGGGAGACAAAACACCGGGGAGCTGTTTTTT. Its translation: CASSQDGRQNTGELFF. The chain uses TRBV14 and TRBJ2-2; D is perhaps TRBD2 (5 bases). This CDR3 region has 16 residues. Trimming took 0 bases from V and 2 from J, leaving 10 bases between them. CDR1 and CDR2 from the germline V gene are SGHDN and FVKESK.

The chain combines TRBV6-5 with TRBJ2-2, with D uncertain. V gave up 0 bases and J gave up 0 bases, with 8 bases separating them. Per the germline V gene, CDR1 is MNHEY and CDR2 is SVGAGI. The CDR3 is made up of 16 amino acids. The DNA of the CDR3 is TGTGCCAGCAGTTACTCGATGGGCCCGAACACCGGGGAGCTGTTTTTT. It is translated as CASSYSMGPNTGELFF.